Listed here is a single T cell receptor (beta chain). Sequencing used immunoSEQ multiplex PCR; TCRdb keeps in-frame clones, though not all of them. The data show 250,000 to 300,000 clones, about 86% seen once. This record belongs to a study of cytomegalovirus exposure and HLA in healthy donors. The J segment lost 11 bases and the V segment lost 1 base, leaving 7 bases of the junction unmatched. The CDR3 spans 12 residues. Germline values: CDR1 GTSNPN, CDR2 SVGIG (reference sequence). The chain combines TRBV30 with TRBJ2-5; 7 nucleotides line up with TRBD1. The material sequenced was PBMCs. This TCR came from a woman aged 18-29 years in good health and CMV-seronegative. CDR3 in DNA: TGTGCCTGGAGTGCACCGACAGGGAAGCAGTACTTC. The encoded protein is CAWSAPTGKQYF.